This entry features one TCR beta chain sequence. Its antigen is not known. The protocol was immunoSEQ multiplex PCR, while the TCRdb copy is restricted to in-frame clones and leaves out a portion. The table includes around 6,500 clones, around 65% detected once. CDR3 length equals 15 residues. Unmatched junction bases numbered 9, after V lost 5 bases and J lost 3 bases. Germline CDR1 and CDR2: SEHNR and FQNEAQ (reference sequence). The sample is drawn from a study of coeliac disease. The overall study: Without high-resolution HLA typing, biased TRBV7-2 usage was queried.

The study's findings and limits: Largely private TRB repertoires meant most sequences were sample-unique. Unbiased detection of gliadin-specific T cells was judged not feasible with this approach. Known gliadin-specific TRB sequences: 9 of 18 coeliac samples, only 1 of 6 controls.

The sequence came from a middle-aged man with active celiac disease. Source material: lamina propria lymphocytes from the gut. The rearrangement uses TRBV7-9 and TRBJ1-1, with 7 nucleotides matching TRBD1. The CDR3 reads CASSLGGRGYTEAFF. CDR3 nucleotides: TGTGCCAGCAGCCTGGGGGGCAGGGGGTACACTGAAGCTTTCTTT. The whole variable domain, remainder taken from reference TRBV7-9 and TRBJ1-1, is DTGVSQNPRHKITKRGQNVTFRCDPISEHNRLYWYRQTLGQGPEFLTYFQNEAQLEKSRLLSDRFSAERPKGSFSTLEIQRTEQGDSAMYLCASSLGGRGYTEAFFGQGTRLTVV.